This T cell receptor beta chain was sequenced for a study of T cells in Graves' hyperthyroidism and ophthalmopathy. Study at large: At the time of initial diagnosis and before any treatment, peripheral blood was collected.

Worth noting for this clonotype: Antigen unknown.

V lost 2 bases to trimming and J lost 5 bases; unmatched junction nucleotides: 10. The CDR3 has 15 amino acids. In germline, CDR1 is SGHRS, CDR2 YFSETQ. The source material, RNA transcripts, was used to amplify TCR beta CDR3 regions. An initial round of RT-PCR targeting the TCR CDR3 relied on the HTBI primer set. TCRdb re-called the multiplex PCR reads through MiXCR, storing one row per CDR3 protein. This table has 350,000 or so distinct CDR3 sequences, 20% to 25% appearing once. Whole-study results and caveats: The majority of expanded thyroid clonotypes above 0.001 also appeared in blood.

The receptor was isolated from a woman aged 45-59 years with Graves' hyperthyroidism. This chain connects TRBV5-1 to TRBJ2-7, with 7 bases matching TRBD1. What was sequenced was blood. The CDR3 loop is CASSFGTATRHEQYF. The CDR3, as DNA: TGCGCCAGCAGCTTCGGGACAGCGACGAGACACGAGCAGTACTTC.